One sample yielded the 15 T cell receptor beta chains listed below, sequenced in a study of tumor-infiltrating lymphocytes in localized non-small cell lung cancer. Repertoires were generated with immunoSEQ multiplex PCR, while TCRdb's copy carries only in-frame clones and drops some. Of around 3,500 clones listed, 55% to 60% are singletons. Sequenced sample: uninvolved lung tissue not adjacent to the tumor. The source of these receptors is a human donor with non-small cell lung cancer.

The CDR3, as DNA: TGTGCCAGCAGCCAAGAGCGGGGGTTCTACGAGCAGTACTTC. Its protein product is CASSQERGFYEQYF. This rearrangement joins TRBV14 to TRBJ2-7; 7 nucleotides agree with TRBD2. CDR1 and CDR2 (germline): SGHDN, FVKESK. The CDR3 extends over 14 amino acids. J gave up 3 bases and V 0 bases, and 2 bases lay outside the gene matches.

In this sample, this clone turned up a few times. J is TRBJ2-3 and V is TRBV6-4; 11 bases fit TRBD2. Germline V gives CDR1 MRHNA, CDR2 SNTAGT. The J segment lost 4 bases and the V segment lost 1 base, leaving 4 bases of the junction unmatched. CDR3 length equals 16 residues. The CDR3 spells CASSDLASGGPDTQYF. CDR3 DNA: TGTGCCAGCAGTGACTTGGCTAGCGGGGGGCCAGATACGCAGTATTTT.

The CDR3 DNA reads as TGCGCCAGCAGCTTGTCGGGACAGGTGGTAGAGACCCAGTACTTC. Encoded protein: CASSLSGQVVETQYF. This chain connects TRBV5-1 to TRBJ2-5; 8 bases match TRBD1. Looked up from germline, CDR1 is SGHRS and CDR2 is YFSETQ. The CDR3 is made up of 15 amino acids. V was clipped by 1 base and J by 4 bases; unmatched bases: 6.

This rearrangement joins TRBV10-3 to TRBJ2-7, with a weak D call TRBD1 (6 bases). Germline V gene sequence: CDR1 ENHRY, CDR2 SYGVKD. V was pared by 0 bases and J by 5 bases, with 14 bases between. This CDR3 has 15 residues. The CDR3 loop reads CAISESTGLKDEQYF. The CDR3 DNA reads as TGTGCCATCAGTGAGTCAACAGGGTTGAAAGACGAGCAGTACTTC.

The rearrangement uses TRBV6-6 and TRBJ1-1; D gene ambiguous. From germline, CDR1 is MNHNY and CDR2 SVGAGI (reference sequence). The CDR3 has 13 amino acids. V dropped 3 bases and J dropped 3 bases, with 8 bases sitting between them. Here the CDR3 DNA reads TGTGCCAGCAGTTATGGGCTCGACACTGAAGCTTTCTTT. Residues: CASSYGLDTEAFF.

V is TRBV25-1 and J is TRBJ2-7, with D unresolved. Trimming removed 9 bases at V and 0 bases at J, with 18 bases between. The CDR3 runs to 15 residues. The V gene's germline CDR1 is MGHDK and CDR2 SYGVNS. The CDR3 spells CASSKPRMGSYEQYF. CDR3 DNA: TGTGCCAGTTCCAAGCCGCGGATGGGCTCCTACGAGCAGTACTTC.

This sequence joins TRBV27 and TRBJ1-2; maybe TRBD1 (6 bases). The CDR3 covers 16 residues. From germline, CDR1 is MNHEY and CDR2 SMNVEV (reference sequence). Trimming stripped 6 bases from V and 5 bases from J, with 22 bases between. The CDR3 reads CASSSVAGVAPYGYTF. As DNA, the CDR3 is TGTGCCAGCAGCTCAGTGGCAGGGGTTGCGCCTTATGGCTACACCTTC.

This clone was detected a few times. J is TRBJ2-4 and V is TRBV29-1, with unresolved D. Trimming stripped 4 bases from V and 1 base from J, with 14 bases between. This CDR3 is built from 15 residues. Germline loops: CDR1 SQVTM, CDR2 ANQGSEA. Here the CDR3 reads CSVVDPLRAKNIQYF. DNA for the CDR3: TGCAGCGTTGTGGACCCCTTGCGGGCCAAAAACATTCAGTACTTC.

The V call is TRBV7-9, the J call TRBJ2-7, with TRBD1 matching 11 bases. With 4 bases clipped from V and 5 bases from J, the junction kept 4 bases outside the gene matches. The CDR3 sequence is 14 residues long. CDR1 and CDR2 (germline): SEHNR, FQNEAQ (reference sequence). CDR3 sequence reads: CASSSGQGAHEQYF. CDR3 in DNA: TGTGCCAGCAGCTCCGGACAGGGGGCCCACGAGCAGTACTTC.

This sequence joins TRBV11-2 and TRBJ2-5; D unresolved. This CDR3 comprises 15 residues. Germline CDR1 is SGHAT and CDR2 is FQNNGV. Trimming took off 5 bases at V and 2 bases at J, with 15 bases between the two ends. This CDR3 reads CASSPGLTQQETQYF. The CDR3 DNA follows: TGTGCCAGCAGCCCAGGATTGACACAGCAAGAGACCCAGTACTTC.

The V call is TRBV28, the J call TRBJ2-5, with D perhaps matching TRBD1 or TRBD2 (6 bases each). Germline V CDR1 and CDR2: MDHEN, SYDVKM. V lost 7 bases and J lost 4, with 16 bases in between. CDR3 size: 14 residues. CDR3 sequence reads: CASMVGGRGETQYF. In DNA form, the CDR3 reads TGTGCCAGCATGGTAGGGGGGCGAGGAGAGACCCAGTACTTC.

The V gene is TRBV6-5, the J gene TRBJ2-2; possibly TRBD1 for D (6 bases). The CDR3 loop spans 13 amino acids. The V gene's germline CDR1 is MNHEY and CDR2 SVGAGI. The germline V and J ends were trimmed by 6 bases and 2 bases, with 7 bases remaining between them. CDR3 residues: CASRDSNTGELFF. CDR3 nucleotides: TGTGCCAGCAGGGACAGTAACACCGGGGAGCTGTTTTTT.

This clone is medium-sized in the sample. This CDR3 reads CASKDRRHSPLHF. CDR3 DNA: TGTGCCAGCAAGGACAGGCGTCATTCACCCCTCCACTTT. This chain uses TRBV9 with TRBJ1-6; 7 bases map to TRBD1. Germline CDR1 SGDLS, CDR2 YYNGEE. This CDR3 comprises 13 residues. V lost 6 bases, J lost 8 bases, and 5 bases stayed unmatched.

V usage is TRBV27 and J usage is TRBJ1-4; no firm D call. The V gene's germline CDR1 is MNHEY and CDR2 SMNVEV (reference sequence). V was trimmed by 6 bases and J by 8 bases, leaving 16 bases between them. This CDR3 region has 14 residues. In DNA, the CDR3 is TGTGCCAGCAGCCGCCCGGGCGTGGGCGAAAAACTGTTTTTT. Its translation is CASSRPGVGEKLFF.

This clone is classed as medium-sized (0.01 to 0.1%). The chain links TRBV2 to TRBJ2-1, with D perhaps matching TRBD1 (5 bases). Between the trimmed V and J ends, which lost 2 bases and 6 bases, there was a span of 8 bases. Germline CDR1 is SNHLY and CDR2 is FYNNEI. This CDR3 is built from 13 residues. CDR3: CASSEWQGNEQFF. Written as DNA, the CDR3 is TGTGCCAGCAGTGAATGGCAGGGCAATGAGCAGTTCTTC.